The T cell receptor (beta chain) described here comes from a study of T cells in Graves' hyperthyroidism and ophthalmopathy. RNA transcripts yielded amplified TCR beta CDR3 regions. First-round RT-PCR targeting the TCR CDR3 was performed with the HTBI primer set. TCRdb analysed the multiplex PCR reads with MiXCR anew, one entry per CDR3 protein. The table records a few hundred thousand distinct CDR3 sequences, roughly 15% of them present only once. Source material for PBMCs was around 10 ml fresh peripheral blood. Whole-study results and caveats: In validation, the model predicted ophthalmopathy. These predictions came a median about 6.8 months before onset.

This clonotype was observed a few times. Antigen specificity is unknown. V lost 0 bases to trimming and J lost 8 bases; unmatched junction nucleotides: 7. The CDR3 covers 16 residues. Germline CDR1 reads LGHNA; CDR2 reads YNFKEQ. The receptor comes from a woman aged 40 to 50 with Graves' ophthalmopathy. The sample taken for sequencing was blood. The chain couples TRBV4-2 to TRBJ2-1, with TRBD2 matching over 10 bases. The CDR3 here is CASSQDPAGGSYEQFF. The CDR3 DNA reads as TGTGCCAGCAGCCAAGACCCAGCGGGAGGGTCTTATGAGCAGTTCTTC.